The T cell receptor beta chain described here comes from a study of T cells after posttransplantation cyclophosphamide. Whole-study results and caveats: Donor-recipient repertoire similarity was low at 1-2 months, rising over year one. Skin or GI-infiltrating T cells shared few TRB sequences with blood.

The V gene's germline CDR1 is GTSNPN and CDR2 SVGIG (reference sequence). This CDR3 is built from 16 residues. Between the trimmed V and J ends, which lost 0 bases and 1 base, there was a span of 13 bases. This clone was counted only a few times. What it recognizes is unknown. This related bone marrow graft donor gave peripheral blood on the day of marrow donation. TCRdb's copy holds only in-frame clones and misses some; the assay was immunoSEQ multiplex PCR. The sample holds around 47,000 clones, 85% to 95% seen once. Material for sequencing was PBMCs. The chain couples TRBV30 to TRBJ1-3; D is ambiguous. This TCR came from a woman aged 30 to 39 in good health and a related stem cell transplant donor. The CDR3 region has the DNA TGTGCCTGGAGTGTCTACAGACGCGGGTCTGGAAACACCATATATTTT. This encodes CAWSVYRRGSGNTIYF.